The 6 T cell receptor beta chains given below trace back to one sample, sequenced in a study of T cells after yellow fever vaccination. TCRdb itself ran the 5' RACE reads through MiXCR, one entry per CDR3 protein. Altogether 110,000 to 150,000 distinct CDR3 sequences are present, under 7% being singletons, with the ten largest covering about 0.61%. Sequenced here: CD4+ T cells sorted from PBMCs, sampled 10 days after the yellow fever booster vaccination. These receptors were taken from a man aged 30 to 45 who received the YFV17D yellow fever vaccine.

V is TRBV18 and J is TRBJ1-2; D is unresolved. The ends were cut back, 2 bases at V and 7 bases at J, with 11 bases in the middle. Germline V gene sequence: CDR1 KGHSH, CDR2 LQKENI. The CDR3 extends over 13 amino acids. CDR3 coding DNA: TGTGCCAGCTCACCAACGACCCAGGTTGGCTACACCTTC. This codes for CASSPTTQVGYTF. Supplemented by reference TRBV18 and TRBJ1-2, the full variable domain reads NAGVMQNPRHLVRRRGQEARLRCSPMKGHSHVYWYRQLPEEGLKFMVYLQKENIIDESGMPKERFSAEFPKEGPSILRIQQVVRGDSAAYFCASSPTTQVGYTFGSGTRLTVV.

This clonotype was observed at least ten times. The chain couples TRBV5-1 to TRBJ1-3; tentative D call: TRBD1 (5 bases). Germline loops: CDR1 SGHRS, CDR2 YFSETQ. Trimming took 4 bases from V and 0 from J, leaving 14 bases between them. This CDR3 contains 16 residues. Here the CDR3 DNA reads TGCGCCAGCAGCAAAACAGGAATCAACTCTGGAAACACCATATATTTT. Translation gives CASSKTGINSGNTIYF.

This clonotype appeared many times. This chain joins TRBV5-1 and TRBJ2-2; tentatively, D is TRBD2 (6 bases). The CDR3 length is 15 residues. Germline V CDR1 and CDR2: SGHRS, YFSETQ. V dropped 9 bases and J dropped 3 bases, with 18 bases sitting between them. The DNA of the CDR3 is TGCGCCACCAACTATGGGACGGGGGACACCGGGGAGCTGTTTTTT. It codes for CATNYGTGDTGELFF.

This clonotype was counted between two and nine times. The V gene is TRBV18, the J gene TRBJ2-1, with D tentatively TRBD2 (6 bases). The CDR3 sequence is 15 residues long. With 1 base removed from V and 3 bases from J, the gap between germline ends came to 10 bases. Germline V gene data show CDR1 as KGHSH and CDR2 as LQKENI. Written as DNA, the CDR3 is TGTGCCAGCTCACCACAGGAGGGCCTCTACAATGAGCAGTTCTTC. Its translation: CASSPQEGLYNEQFF. The whole variable domain, filled in from reference TRBV18 and TRBJ2-1, reads NAGVMQNPRHLVRRRGQEARLRCSPMKGHSHVYWYRQLPEEGLKFMVYLQKENIIDESGMPKERFSAEFPKEGPSILRIQQVVRGDSAAYFCASSPQEGLYNEQFFGPGTRLTVL.

This clonotype was recorded many times. The rearrangement links TRBV6-5 to TRBJ2-1; 9 nucleotides align to TRBD2. With V trimmed by 2 bases and J by 6 bases, 11 bases remained unmatched. In germline, CDR1 is MNHEY, CDR2 SVGAGI. This CDR3 has 17 amino acids. This chain's CDR3 is CASSYLAMAGGFNEQFF. CDR3 DNA sequence: TGTGCCAGCAGTTACCTCGCGATGGCGGGAGGGTTCAATGAGCAGTTCTTC.

The CDR3: CSASRTSQETQYF. CDR3 DNA sequence: TGCAGTGCTAGTCGGACCAGTCAAGAGACCCAGTACTTC. The chain carries TRBV20-1 and TRBJ2-5; no clear D. Germline assignment: CDR1 DFQATT and CDR2 SNEGSKA (reference sequence). V shed 3 bases and J shed 2 bases, with 10 bases lying between them. The CDR3 is 13 residues long.